This T cell receptor beta chain was captured by sequencing in a study of blood T cell repertoires in COVID-19 (dated by TCRdb to between 2020 and 2021). A note on the overall study: The collaborator samples originated in the United States, Italy and Spain and spanned the acute and convalescent phases of COVID-19. Deeply sampled blood TCRbeta repertoires from subjects exposed to, actively infected with, or recovered from COVID-19 were included in the dataset. The samples were drawn from the first 160 participants of the ongoing ImmuneRACE study and from 1,254 subjects provided by 6 global collaborators. The material from the prospective study consisted of cDNA or gDNA derived from T cells, B-cell-depleted T cells, or PBMCs. Where available, HLA class I and class II types were taken from metadata supplied by the sample provider and were not determined by assay-based typing. The sample metadata nearly always contained a de-identified subject ID, COVID-19 status, age in years and sex. The repertoires were released in a freely available public database meant as a resource for research on the immune response to SARS-CoV-2. What the research found in general, with its limitations: The quantity of clinical and demographic metadata differed by source and by participant and was supplied without curation.

In regard to this clone: Its antigen remains unidentified. Base qualities are not recorded, but no much larger clone differs from it by a single base.

The immunoSEQ Assay, a bias-controlled multiplex PCR, was used to amplify TCRbeta CDR3 regions from genomic DNA. In the paper's pipeline: Within the assay, amplification of reference gene primers was used to estimate how many nucleated cells each sample contained. Sequence reads were collapsed and filtered to measure the absolute abundance of every unique TCRbeta CDR3 rearrangement. For each sample, productive Simpson clonality was calculated as the square root of Simpson's diversity index over productive rearrangements. This is the immuneACCESS table as TCRdb keeps it, with only in-frame sequences that have V and J called. A part of the clones is gone; compared with another copy, unresolved V genes explain less than half, and the rest is unexplained. The D gene and trimming were derived from the DNA, and the V and J assignments and clone size from that table. The sample data list about 28,000 clones, and approximately 87% of these were observed just once. In total, the top ten clones hold approximately 5% of the sample.

V is cut back by 4 bases and J by 3 bases, with 7 bases in the junction unmatched. From a lookup of the germline V gene, CDR1 and CDR2 are KGHSH and LQKENI. Including cysteine and phenylalanine, the CDR3 has 15 amino acids. Kept here is only the CDR3 DNA, which spans 45 bases and is read in frame from base 1. The collaborating institutions used their own protocols to collect whole blood in K2EDTA tubes. For TCRbeta analysis, collaborators shipped samples in one of three forms: frozen whole blood, isolated PBMCs, or DNA extracted from either of those sample types. The receptor chain draws on TRBV18 and TRBJ2-7; the junction holds 9 bases that match TRBD1. Sequenced sample: peripheral blood. This TCR derives from a human donor in a cohort sampled during active COVID-19. CDR3 region: CASSQTGTGNYEQYF. In nucleotides, the sequence is TGTGCCAGCTCACAAACCGGGACAGGGAACTACGAGCAGTACTTC. Where the CDR3 stops, the reference TRBV18 and TRBJ2-7 genes take over; the full variable domain is NAGVMQNPRHLVRRRGQEARLRCSPMKGHSHVYWYRQLPEEGLKFMVYLQKENIIDESGMPKERFSAEFPKEGPSILRIQQVVRGDSAAYFCASSQTGTGNYEQYFGPGTRLTVT.